Sequencing of this TCR beta chain was carried out in a study of shared clonotypes between healthy human individuals. Looking at the study overall: CD8 memory received one plate per donor, CD8 naive two, CD4 memory three and CD4 naive three.

Recent acute infections and vaccinations were absent in the healthy HIV-negative adult donors. Trimming left V 2 bases short and J 1 base short, with 8 bases between. The CDR3 has 14 residues. The germline gives CDR1 SNHLY, CDR2 FYNNEI. Deep-level settings were used for running the assay. The table came from immunoSEQ multiplex PCR; TCRdb's copy has only in-frame clones and leaves some out. The data hold roughly 520,000 clones, with about 96% observed a single time. The sample comprised naive CD4+ T cells sorted from blood. Subset defined: CD45RA+ positively selected. The receptor was isolated from a woman in her 30s in good health. The gene calls are TRBV2 and TRBJ1-2; TRBD1 might be the D (6 bases). The CDR3 nucleotides read TGTGCCAGCAGTGAAAGGGGGGTTAACTATGGCTACACCTTC. Translating it yields CASSERGVNYGYTF.